This TCR beta chain was retrieved from a study of cytomegalovirus exposure and HLA in healthy donors. Amplification used 60 Vbeta primers and 13 Jbeta primers. Sequencing was performed with immunoSEQ multiplex PCR; in TCRdb, only in-frame clones are kept and a portion is missing. Its listing shows 100,000 to 150,000 clones. CDR3 length: 14 residues. CDR1 SNHLY and CDR2 FYNNEI come from the germline V gene. V dropped 2 bases and J dropped 0 bases, with 8 bases sitting between them. Considering frequency, this clone is medium-sized. The chain couples TRBV2 to TRBJ2-7; no clear D gene. Sequencing was done on a sample of PBMCs. The source is a man aged 25-40 years in good health and CMV-seronegative. In DNA form, the CDR3 reads TGTGCCAGCAGTGAATTGAGGCTCTCCTACGAGCAGTACTTC. It encodes CASSELRLSYEQYF.